This is a list of T cell receptor beta chains from one sample in a study of T-cell memory formation after mild COVID-19. TCRdb reprocessed the 5' RACE reads with MiXCR, giving one entry per CDR3 protein. Of 540,000 or so distinct CDR3 sequences in the sample, roughly 22% were seen once. Specimen: PBMCs or a T cell subset sorted from them (not recorded which). The receptors stem from an adult woman who had mild COVID-19 (a few samples of this study predate the infection). Cell type and time point are not known. Each CDR3 is given with its conserved first and last residue. A D gene is named only where the DNA matches it firmly. Not every row has a clone size; where given, it reads once, few, many or a size class.

cdr3_nt	cdr3_aa	d_call	v_call	j_call	clone_size
TGTGCCAGCAGCCCCAGGGGACTAGCGGGAGGCACAGATACGCAGTATTTT	CASSPRGLAGGTDTQYF	TRBD2	TRBV7-2	TRBJ2-3	-
TGCGCCAGCAGCCAAGATCCCGGCGGAACGGCGGAGACCCAGTACTTC	CASSQDPGGTAETQYF	-	TRBV4-3	TRBJ2-5	few
TGTGCAGCAGCAGAGGGGACTAGCGGCTCAAGGACAGATACGCAGTATTTT	CAAAEGTSGSRTDTQYF	TRBD2	TRBV12-3/TRBV12-4	TRBJ2-3	-
TGTGCCAGCAGCCCACGACTAGCGGGGGACAGTTGGGGAGATACGCAGTATTTT	CASSPRLAGDSWGDTQYF	TRBD2	TRBV7-2	TRBJ2-3	-
TGTGCCAGCAGTCCGGTAGGGAACAATGAGCAGTTCTTC	CASSPVGNNEQFF	-	TRBV7-9	TRBJ2-1	-
TGCGCCAGCAGCTTGGTTAGCGGCATCTCTGGGGCCAACGTCCTGACTTTC	CASSLVSGISGANVLTF	-	TRBV5-1	TRBJ2-6	-
TGTGCCAGCACTTCCACTAGCGGGGGTATTACAGATACGCAGTATTTT	CASTSTSGGITDTQYF	TRBD2	TRBV2	TRBJ2-3	few
TGTGCCAGCAGCCAAGATTGGCGAGAGACCCAGTACTTC	CASSQDWRETQYF	-	TRBV4-2	TRBJ2-5	-
TGTGCCAGCAGCCAAGGGCGACTAGCGGGGAGCTCCACAGATACGCAGTATTTT	CASSQGRLAGSSTDTQYF	TRBD2	TRBV4-2	TRBJ2-3	-
TGTGCCAGACAGGGACTAACGAACACCGGGGAGCTGTTTTTT	CARQGLTNTGELFF	-	TRBV2	TRBJ2-2	few
TGTGCCAGCAGCGTAGAGAGCGGACACGGGGGCGGAAAACTGTTTTTT	CASSVESGHGGGKLFF	-	TRBV9	TRBJ1-4	few
TGTGCCAGCAGTAGTAGCGGGGGTCAAGAGACCCAGTACTTC	CASSSSGGQETQYF	TRBD2	TRBV2	TRBJ2-5	few
TGTGCCAGCAGCCGACAGGGACTAGTTCAATATACGCAGTATTTT	CASSRQGLVQYTQYF	-	TRBV3-1	TRBJ2-3	few
TGTGCCAGCAGCTTAGCGAGGGGATGGCAAGAGACCCAGTACTTC	CASSLARGWQETQYF	-	TRBV7-2	TRBJ2-5	many
TGTGCCAGCAGTTATACTAGCGGGACTTACGAGCAGTACTTC	CASSYTSGTYEQYF	TRBD2	TRBV6-2/TRBV6-3	TRBJ2-7	few
TGTGCCAGCAGCCCTGGGCTAGAATGGAGCGATGAGCAGTTCTTC	CASSPGLEWSDEQFF	-	TRBV28	TRBJ2-1	few
TGTGCCAGCAGCCAAGGGGCTAGCGGGGGTATGGCAGATACGCAGTATTTT	CASSQGASGGMADTQYF	TRBD2	TRBV4-2	TRBJ2-3	few
TGTGCCATCAGTGGCAGGGGGTACGAGCAGTACTTC	CAISGRGYEQYF	TRBD1	TRBV10-3	TRBJ2-7	few
TGTGCCACAATCGAGGGAAGGTACGAGCAGTACTTC	CATIEGRYEQYF	-	TRBV2	TRBJ2-7	-
TGCGCCAGCAGCTTGGCCGAGGCCAAAAACATTCAGTACTTC	CASSLAEAKNIQYF	-	TRBV5-1	TRBJ2-4	many
TGTGCCAGCAGCAAATACCTTCGACTAGCGGGGAATTCCTACGAGCAGTACTTC	CASSKYLRLAGNSYEQYF	-	TRBV21-1	TRBJ2-7	few
TGCGCCAGCAGCCGAAGCAGGGGGCAGGGAGAGACCCAGTACTTC	CASSRSRGQGETQYF	TRBD1	TRBV5-1	TRBJ2-5	few
TGTGCCAGCATGGAGGGGATGAACACTGAAGCTTTCTTT	CASMEGMNTEAFF	-	TRBV7-9	TRBJ1-1	many
TGCGCCAGCAGCCAACCGGACGGATCCTACGAGCAGTACTTC	CASSQPDGSYEQYF	-	TRBV5-1	TRBJ2-7	-
TGTGCCAGCAGCTCTAACTATGGCTACACCTTC	CASSSNYGYTF	-	TRBV7-2	TRBJ1-2	many
TGCGCCAGCAGCCCGGACAGGTACACTGAAGCTTTCTTT	CASSPDRYTEAFF	TRBD1	TRBV5-1	TRBJ1-1	few
TGTGCCAGCAGTGAAGACGGAGCCTCTGGGGCCAACGTCCTGACTTTC	CASSEDGASGANVLTF	-	TRBV6-1	TRBJ2-6	many
TGTGCCAGCAGTTACTGGGGGGCAGGGAACGACAATGAGCAGTTCTTC	CASSYWGAGNDNEQFF	-	TRBV6-5	TRBJ2-1	few
TGTGCCAGCAGCTTAGTTGCCCGCGAGCCGGCCTACGAGCAGTACTTC	CASSLVAREPAYEQYF	-	TRBV7-2	TRBJ2-7	few
TGTGCCAGCAGCTTAGGTCGGACTAGCGGGATGAACACCGGGGAGCTGTTTTTT	CASSLGRTSGMNTGELFF	TRBD2	TRBV7-8	TRBJ2-2	-
TGTGCCAGCAGAATACCGGCCCATGAGCAGTTCTTC	CASRIPAHEQFF	-	TRBV12-3/TRBV12-4	TRBJ2-1	few
TGTGCCGGGGGGCCCACAGGGAAGTTAGCAGATACGCAGTATTTT	CAGGPTGKLADTQYF	-	TRBV7-9	TRBJ2-3	-
TGTGCCAGCAGCTTATTAGCGGGGGCGCAATACGAGCAGTACTTC	CASSLLAGAQYEQYF	TRBD2	TRBV7-3	TRBJ2-7	few
TGTGCCAGCAGTTCCGCAGTCGACTATGGCTACACCTTC	CASSSAVDYGYTF	-	TRBV12-3/TRBV12-4	TRBJ1-2	few
TGTGCCAGCGGACGACAGGGAATGAACACCGGGGAGCTGTTTTTT	CASGRQGMNTGELFF	TRBD1	TRBV2	TRBJ2-2	few
TGTGCCAGCAGTCGGGACCCGAGTGAGCAGTTCTTC	CASSRDPSEQFF	-	TRBV6-2/TRBV6-3	TRBJ2-1	-
TGCGCCAGCAGCGAGACAGGAAACTATGGCTACACCTTC	CASSETGNYGYTF	-	TRBV5-1	TRBJ1-2	-
TGTGCCAGCTCTCTTCTAACAGGATACCAAGAGACCCAGTACTTC	CASSLLTGYQETQYF	-	TRBV12-3/TRBV12-4	TRBJ2-5	few
TGCAGTGCCCGGACAGGGGGGAATGGCAATCAGCCCCAGCATTTT	CSARTGGNGNQPQHF	TRBD1	TRBV20-1	TRBJ1-5	few
TGTGCCAGCAGCCGCCAGAACTCAGGGGACTATGGCTACACCTTC	CASSRQNSGDYGYTF	-	TRBV5-6	TRBJ1-2	-
TGCGCCAGCAGCTTGGGGGCTAGTAATTCACCCCTCCACTTT	CASSLGASNSPLHF	-	TRBV5-1	TRBJ1-6	few
TGTGCCTGGAGTGTCAAGGCCGGGCCCCAGCATTTT	CAWSVKAGPQHF	-	TRBV30	TRBJ1-5	-
TGCGCCAGCAGCTACTCGGGCCGAGACAGCACAGATACGCAGTATTTT	CASSYSGRDSTDTQYF	-	TRBV5-1	TRBJ2-3	-
TGTGCCAGCAGCAAAGACTTAATTGGACTACGCGGGGGGCAGTTCTTC	CASSKDLIGLRGGQFF	-	TRBV21-1	TRBJ2-1	-
TGTGCCAGCAGCGGTCGGCCCGGGGAGCTGTTTTTT	CASSGRPGELFF	-	TRBV9	TRBJ2-2	-
TGTGCCAGCAGCTCTAATTGGGATACGCAGTATTTT	CASSSNWDTQYF	-	TRBV7-9	TRBJ2-3	-
TGTGCCAGCAGCTTTCTAGCGGGAGTCACAGATACGCAGTATTTT	CASSFLAGVTDTQYF	TRBD2	TRBV7-9	TRBJ2-3	-
TGTGCCAGTAAGCCCGTAGCGGGAGGCTACGAGCAGTACTTC	CASKPVAGGYEQYF	TRBD2	TRBV19	TRBJ2-7	many
TGTGCCAGTAAGGATGACTCTTACACTGAAGCTTTCTTT	CASKDDSYTEAFF	-	TRBV19	TRBJ1-1	-
TGCGCCAGCAGCTGGACGGGACAGAGCTCCTACAATGAGCAGTTCTTC	CASSWTGQSSYNEQFF	TRBD1	TRBV5-1	TRBJ2-1	few
TGCGCCAGCAGGCCTCAGGGGGCAGGAGGGACTGAAGCTTTCTTT	CASRPQGAGGTEAFF	TRBD1	TRBV5-1	TRBJ1-1	few
TGTGCCAGCAGTCGTGGGGGGGGCCCCTACAATGAGCAGTTCTTC	CASSRGGGPYNEQFF	-	TRBV7-6	TRBJ2-1	-
TGTGCCACTAGCGGTTGGGCAACTAACACTGAAGCTTTCTTT	CATSGWATNTEAFF	-	TRBV7-3	TRBJ1-1	many
TGTGCCAGCAGTGACCCTTCGGGACTACAAGAGACCCAGTACTTC	CASSDPSGLQETQYF	TRBD2	TRBV25-1	TRBJ2-5	few
TGTGCCACGGGACAGGGGGCTTTCAGTGAGCAGTTCTTC	CATGQGAFSEQFF	TRBD1	TRBV24-1	TRBJ2-1	-
TGTGCCAGCAGCTCCCGCGTGAACTCCTACGAGCAGTACTTC	CASSSRVNSYEQYF	-	TRBV9	TRBJ2-7	-
TGTGCCAGCACGGCTAGCGGGAGCCCCCGGAATGAGCAGTTCTTC	CASTASGSPRNEQFF	TRBD2	TRBV9	TRBJ2-1	few
TGTGCCAGCAGCCTGGGACAAGGAGACTACAATGAGCAGTTCTTC	CASSLGQGDYNEQFF	-	TRBV5-5	TRBJ2-1	few
TGCGCCAGCAGCCAAGATTTGAGGGGGTCTAGAAACGAGCAGTACTTC	CASSQDLRGSRNEQYF	-	TRBV4-1	TRBJ2-7	few
TGCAGTGCACCAGTCAGGGAAGTCTACGAGCAGTACTTC	CSAPVREVYEQYF	-	TRBV20-1	TRBJ2-7	few